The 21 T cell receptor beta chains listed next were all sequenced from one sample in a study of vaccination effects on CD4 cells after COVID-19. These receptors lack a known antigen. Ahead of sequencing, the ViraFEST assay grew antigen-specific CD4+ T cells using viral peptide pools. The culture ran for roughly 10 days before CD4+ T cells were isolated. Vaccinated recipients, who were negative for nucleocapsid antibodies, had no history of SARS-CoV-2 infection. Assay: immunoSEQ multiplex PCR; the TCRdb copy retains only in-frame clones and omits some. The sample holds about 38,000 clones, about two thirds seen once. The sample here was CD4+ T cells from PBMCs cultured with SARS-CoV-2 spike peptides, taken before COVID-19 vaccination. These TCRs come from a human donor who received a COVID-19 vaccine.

CDR3 sequence: CASSYSAQGAGGYTF. CDR3 in DNA: TGTGCCAGCAGTTACTCGGCCCAGGGGGCGGGGGGCTACACCTTC. This chain connects TRBV6-6 to TRBJ1-2; 8 bases agree with TRBD1. CDR3 length: 15 amino acids. Losses at the gene ends were 0 bases for V and 8 bases for J; bases not matched to a gene: 8. Germline CDR1 is MNHNY and CDR2 is SVGAGI (reference sequence).

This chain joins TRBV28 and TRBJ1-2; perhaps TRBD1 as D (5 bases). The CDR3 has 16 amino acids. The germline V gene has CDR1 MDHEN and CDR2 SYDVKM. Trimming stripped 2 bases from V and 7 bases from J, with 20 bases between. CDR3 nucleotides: TGTGCCAGCAGTTTAAATCAGGGAACAACTGCTGCTGGCTACACCTTC. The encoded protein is CASSLNQGTTAAGYTF.

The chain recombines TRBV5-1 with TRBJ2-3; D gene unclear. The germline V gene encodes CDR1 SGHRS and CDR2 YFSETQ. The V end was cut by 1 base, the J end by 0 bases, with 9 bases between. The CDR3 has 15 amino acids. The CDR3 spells CASSLMPGSTDTQYF. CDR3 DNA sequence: TGCGCCAGCAGCTTGATGCCCGGAAGCACAGATACGCAGTATTTT.

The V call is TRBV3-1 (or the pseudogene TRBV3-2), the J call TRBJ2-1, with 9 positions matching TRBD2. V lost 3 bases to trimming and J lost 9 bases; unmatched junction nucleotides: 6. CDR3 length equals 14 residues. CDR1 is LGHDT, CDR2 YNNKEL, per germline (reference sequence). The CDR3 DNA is TGTGCCAGCAGCCAGGGCGGGAGGGCCGCTGAGCAGTTCTTC. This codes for CASSQGGRAAEQFF.

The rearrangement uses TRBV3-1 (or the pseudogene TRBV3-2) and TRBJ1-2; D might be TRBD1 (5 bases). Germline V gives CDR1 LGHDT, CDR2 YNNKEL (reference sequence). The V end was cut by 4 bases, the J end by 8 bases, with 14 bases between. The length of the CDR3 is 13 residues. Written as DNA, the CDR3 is TGTGCCAGCAGCCCCCGACAGATCTTGGGCTACACCTTC. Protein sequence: CASSPRQILGYTF.

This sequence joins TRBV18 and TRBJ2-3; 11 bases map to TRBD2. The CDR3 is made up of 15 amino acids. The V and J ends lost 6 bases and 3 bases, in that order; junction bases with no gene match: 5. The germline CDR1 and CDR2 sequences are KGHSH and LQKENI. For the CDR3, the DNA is TGTGCCAGCTCGCCCGGACTAGCGGGTACAGATACGCAGTATTTT. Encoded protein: CASSPGLAGTDTQYF. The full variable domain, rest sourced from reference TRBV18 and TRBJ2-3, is NAGVMQNPRHLVRRRGQEARLRCSPMKGHSHVYWYRQLPEEGLKFMVYLQKENIIDESGMPKERFSAEFPKEGPSILRIQQVVRGDSAAYFCASSPGLAGTDTQYFGPGTRLTVL.

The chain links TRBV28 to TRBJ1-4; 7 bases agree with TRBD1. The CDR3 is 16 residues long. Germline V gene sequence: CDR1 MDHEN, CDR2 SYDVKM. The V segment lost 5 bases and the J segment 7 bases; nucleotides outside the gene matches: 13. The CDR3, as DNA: TGTGCCAGCAGTCGGCACCAAACAGGGGCTCGTGAAAAACTGTTTTTT. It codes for CASSRHQTGAREKLFF.

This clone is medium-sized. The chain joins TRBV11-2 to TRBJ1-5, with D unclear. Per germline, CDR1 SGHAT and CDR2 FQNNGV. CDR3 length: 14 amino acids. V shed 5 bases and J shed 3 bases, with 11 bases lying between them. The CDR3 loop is CASSPDGINQPQHF. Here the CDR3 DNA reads TGTGCCAGCAGCCCCGACGGAATCAATCAGCCCCAGCATTTT.

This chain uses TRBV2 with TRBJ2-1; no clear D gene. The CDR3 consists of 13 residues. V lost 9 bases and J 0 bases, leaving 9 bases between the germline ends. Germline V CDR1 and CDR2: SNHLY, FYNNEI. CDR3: CASQMSSYNEQFF. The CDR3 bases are TGTGCCAGTCAAATGAGCTCCTACAATGAGCAGTTCTTC. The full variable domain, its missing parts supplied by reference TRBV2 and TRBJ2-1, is EPEVTQTPSHQVTQMGQEVILRCVPISNHLYFYWYRQILGQKVEFLVSFYNNEISEKSEIFDDQFSVERPDGSNFTLKIRSTKLEDSAMYFCASQMSSYNEQFFGPGTRLTVL.

The CDR3 protein is CASRLPGTGFEKLFF. The CDR3 DNA sequence: TGTGCCAGCAGGCTCCCCGGGACAGGGTTTGAAAAACTGTTTTTT. The chain combines TRBV28 with TRBJ1-4; 9 bases agree with TRBD1. Germline assignment: CDR1 MDHEN and CDR2 SYDVKM. V trimming: 6 bases; J trimming: 7 bases; junction bases outside the gene matches: 9. CDR3 length equals 15 residues. The full variable domain, completed using reference TRBV28 and TRBJ1-4, is DVKVTQSSRYLVKRTGEKVFLECVQDMDHENMFWYRQDPGLGLRLIYFSYDVKMKEKGDIPEGYSVSREKKERFSLILESASTNQTSMYLCASRLPGTGFEKLFFGSGTQLSVL.

CDR3 sequence: CASSPLAASYEQYF. The CDR3 bases are TGTGCCAGCTCACCCCTAGCGGCCTCCTACGAGCAGTACTTC. V gene TRBV18 combines with J gene TRBJ2-7, with 7 bases fitting TRBD2. V trimming: 3 bases; J trimming: 0 bases; junction bases outside the gene matches: 2. CDR3 length equals 14 residues. Germline V CDR1 and CDR2: KGHSH, LQKENI. Supplemented by reference TRBV18 and TRBJ2-7, the full variable domain reads NAGVMQNPRHLVRRRGQEARLRCSPMKGHSHVYWYRQLPEEGLKFMVYLQKENIIDESGMPKERFSAEFPKEGPSILRIQQVVRGDSAAYFCASSPLAASYEQYFGPGTRLTVT.

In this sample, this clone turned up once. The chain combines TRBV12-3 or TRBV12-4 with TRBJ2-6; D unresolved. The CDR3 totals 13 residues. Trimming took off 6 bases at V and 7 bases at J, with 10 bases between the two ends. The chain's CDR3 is CASSPRAANVLTF. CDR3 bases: TGTGCCAGCAGCCCCCGGGCAGCCAACGTCCTGACTTTC.

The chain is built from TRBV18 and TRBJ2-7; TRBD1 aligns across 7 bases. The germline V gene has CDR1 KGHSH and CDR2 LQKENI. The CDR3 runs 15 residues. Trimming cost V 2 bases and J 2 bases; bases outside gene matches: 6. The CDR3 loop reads CASSPGTALTYEQYF. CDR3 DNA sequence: TGTGCCAGCTCACCAGGGACAGCACTTACCTACGAGCAGTACTTC.

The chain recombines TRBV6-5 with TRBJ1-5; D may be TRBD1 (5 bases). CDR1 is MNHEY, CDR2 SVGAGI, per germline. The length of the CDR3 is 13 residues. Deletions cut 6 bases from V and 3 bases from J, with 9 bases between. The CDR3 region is CASSRDLNQPQHF. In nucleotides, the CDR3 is TGTGCCAGCAGCCGGGACCTCAATCAGCCCCAGCATTTT.

CDR3 residues: CASRRGDRVGAFF. DNA for the CDR3: TGTGCCAGCAGGAGGGGGGACAGGGTAGGAGCTTTCTTT. The V and J genes are TRBV7-2 and TRBJ1-1; 9 positions match TRBD1. V was pared by 6 bases and J by 10 bases, with 9 bases of the junction left unmatched. The CDR3 loop spans 13 amino acids. Germline loops: CDR1 SGHTA, CDR2 FQGNSA.

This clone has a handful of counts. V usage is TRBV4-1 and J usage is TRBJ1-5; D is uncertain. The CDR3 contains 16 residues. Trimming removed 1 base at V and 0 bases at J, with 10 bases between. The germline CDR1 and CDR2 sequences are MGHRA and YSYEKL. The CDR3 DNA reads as TGCGCCAGCAGCCAAGGTTCCACCTTTAGCAATCAGCCCCAGCATTTT. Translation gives CASSQGSTFSNQPQHF.

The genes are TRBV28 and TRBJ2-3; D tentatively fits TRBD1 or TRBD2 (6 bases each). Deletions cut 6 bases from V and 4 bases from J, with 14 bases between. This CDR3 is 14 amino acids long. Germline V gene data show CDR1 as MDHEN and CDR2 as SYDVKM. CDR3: CASRERGAADTQYF. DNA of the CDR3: TGTGCCAGCAGAGAGAGGGGGGCTGCAGATACGCAGTATTTT.

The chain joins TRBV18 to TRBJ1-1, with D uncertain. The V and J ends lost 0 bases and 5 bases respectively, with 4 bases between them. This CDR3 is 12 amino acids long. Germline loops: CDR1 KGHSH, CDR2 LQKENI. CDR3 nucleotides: TGTGCCAGCTCACCACCGGGGACTGAAGCTTTCTTT. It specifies CASSPPGTEAFF.

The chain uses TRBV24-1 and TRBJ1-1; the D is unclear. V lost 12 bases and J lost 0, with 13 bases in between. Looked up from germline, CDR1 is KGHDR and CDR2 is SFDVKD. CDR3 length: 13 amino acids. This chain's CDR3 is CAPGGSLNTEAFF. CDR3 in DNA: TGTGCCCCAGGCGGCTCCCTGAACACTGAAGCTTTCTTT.

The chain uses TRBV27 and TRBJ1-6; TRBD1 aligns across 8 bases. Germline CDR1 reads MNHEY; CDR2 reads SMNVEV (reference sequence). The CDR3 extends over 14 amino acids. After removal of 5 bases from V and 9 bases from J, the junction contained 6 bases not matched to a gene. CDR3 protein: CASSNRQGSSPLHF. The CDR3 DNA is TGTGCCAGCAGTAATCGACAGGGGAGTTCACCCCTCCACTTT.

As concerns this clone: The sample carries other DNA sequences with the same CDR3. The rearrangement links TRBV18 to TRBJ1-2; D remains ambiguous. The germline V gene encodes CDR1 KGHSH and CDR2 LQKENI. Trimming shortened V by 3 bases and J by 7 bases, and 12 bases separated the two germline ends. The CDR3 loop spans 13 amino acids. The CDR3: CASSPSDTRGYTF. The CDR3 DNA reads TGTGCCAGCTCACCCTCCGACACCCGTGGCTACACCTTC.